This passage covers 17 T cell receptor beta chains from one sample sequenced in a study of shared clonotypes between healthy human individuals. Profiled with immunoSEQ multiplex PCR; TCRdb holds only in-frame clones, not every one. The table has about 1.5 million clones, approximately 97% seen once. The sample consisted of naive CD4+ T cells sorted from blood. As to subset: CD45RA+ positively selected. These receptors all come from a man aged 30 to 45 in good health.

This chain connects TRBV5-6 to TRBJ2-1, with a tentative D call TRBD2 (5 bases). V was trimmed by 3 bases and J by 4 bases, leaving 20 bases between them. The germline CDR1 and CDR2 sequences are SGHDT and YYEEEE. The CDR3 has 17 residues. The CDR3 region has the DNA TGTGCCAGCAGCTCCCTGGGGAGCGTGAATCCGTACAATGAGCAGTTCTTC. Translated, it gives CASSSLGSVNPYNEQFF. Filled out from reference TRBV5-6 and TRBJ2-1, the complete variable domain reads DAGVTQSPTHLIKTRGQQVTLRCSPKSGHDTVSWYQQALGQGPQFIFQYYEEEERQRGNFPDRFSGHQFPNYSSELNVNALLLGDSALYLCASSSLGSVNPYNEQFFGPGTRLTVL.

The sample holds one count of this clone. The CDR3 here is CASSVTGMVTEAFF. The CDR3 coding sequence is TGTGCCAGCAGCGTTACAGGGATGGTGACTGAAGCTTTCTTT. This sequence joins TRBV9 and TRBJ1-1, with D tentatively TRBD1 (6 bases). CDR3 length: 14 amino acids. Germline V lookup: CDR1 SGDLS, CDR2 YYNGEE. V lost 2 bases to trimming and J lost 5 bases, with 13 bases between them.

Written as DNA, the CDR3 is TGCGCCAGCAGCTTGACTGTTTCCTACAATGAGCAGTTCTTC. Translating it yields CASSLTVSYNEQFF. The V gene is TRBV5-1, the J gene TRBJ2-1; no clear D. The CDR3 sequence is 14 residues long. Germline V gives CDR1 SGHRS, CDR2 YFSETQ. The V and J ends lost 1 base and 1 base respectively, with 6 bases between them.

This chain joins TRBV28 and TRBJ2-1; D is unresolved. CDR1 and CDR2 from the germline V gene are MDHEN and SYDVKM. The CDR3 has 13 amino acids. V was pared by 6 bases and J by 4 bases, with 10 bases between. The CDR3 spells CASRPYTYNEQFF. The CDR3 nucleotides are TGTGCCAGCAGACCATACACTTACAATGAGCAGTTCTTC.

The chain uses TRBV29-1 and TRBJ2-5; perhaps D is TRBD1 or TRBD2 (5 bases each). Germline loops: CDR1 SQVTM, CDR2 ANQGSEA. V lost 4 bases to trimming and J lost 5 bases, with 14 bases between them. There are 13 residues in the CDR3. The CDR3 nucleotides read TGCAGCGTTGCCGTGGGACGCACGGAGACCCAGTACTTC. Its translation: CSVAVGRTETQYF.

Details on this clone: Other DNA sequences in the sample encode the same CDR3. This sequence joins TRBV5-1 and TRBJ2-7; no clear D gene. The CDR3 consists of 14 residues. Trimming took off 0 bases at V and 4 bases at J, with 11 bases between the two ends. The germline V gene encodes CDR1 SGHRS and CDR2 YFSETQ. The CDR3 DNA is TGCGCCAGCAGCTTGGAGGTCCTGTCATACGAGCAGTACTTC. Encoded protein: CASSLEVLSYEQYF.

The chain joins TRBV29-1 to TRBJ2-7; 11 positions agree with TRBD2. CDR3 length: 14 residues. Germline assignment: CDR1 SQVTM and CDR2 ANQGSEA. V shed 5 bases, J shed 0 bases, and the junction held 3 bases outside the gene matches. CDR3 DNA: TGCAGCGTTAGACTAGCGGGGAGCTCCTACGAGCAGTACTTC. Residues: CSVRLAGSSYEQYF.

On this clone itself: This sample also contains other DNA sequences that code for the same CDR3. This chain joins TRBV27 and TRBJ2-2; D call uncertain. Trimming pared 5 bases from V and 0 bases from J, leaving 4 bases between. The CDR3 is 13 residues long. Per germline, CDR1 MNHEY and CDR2 SMNVEV (reference sequence). CDR3 loop: CASSPTNTGELFF. Here the CDR3 DNA reads TGTGCCAGCAGTCCTACGAACACCGGGGAGCTGTTTTTT.

V gene TRBV11-2 combines with J gene TRBJ2-1; TRBD2 agrees at 13 bases. J was trimmed by 3 bases and V by 4 bases; bases with no gene match: 6. Germline V CDR1 and CDR2: SGHAT, FQNNGV. The CDR3 consists of 17 residues. This chain's CDR3 is CASSSSRLAGGYNEQFF. CDR3 nucleotide sequence: TGTGCCAGCAGCTCCTCCCGACTAGCGGGAGGCTACAATGAGCAGTTCTTC.

This clone has a single count. The V call is TRBV7-2, the J call TRBJ2-5; D not resolved. V was clipped by 3 bases and J by 0 bases, with 5 bases between them. CDR3 size: 13 residues. The V gene's germline CDR1 is SGHTA and CDR2 FQGNSA. The CDR3 DNA sequence: TGTGCCAGCAGCTTGGTTCACCAAGAGACCCAGTACTTC. Translated: CASSLVHQETQYF.

About this clone: Other DNA sequences within the sample encode an identical CDR3. The chain joins TRBV2 to TRBJ1-1, with D perhaps matching TRBD1 (5 bases). This CDR3 contains 13 residues. The germline CDR1 and CDR2 sequences are SNHLY and FYNNEI. V was shortened by 4 bases and J by 1 base, with 7 bases between the two germline ends. The CDR3 spells CASSVGGNTEAFF. The CDR3 bases are TGTGCCAGCAGTGTCGGGGGGAACACTGAAGCTTTCTTT.

The V gene is TRBV2, the J gene TRBJ1-4; TRBD1 might be the D (6 bases). The V end was cut by 7 bases, the J end by 6 bases, with 18 bases between. The germline gives CDR1 SNHLY, CDR2 FYNNEI. This CDR3 has 15 amino acids. Written as DNA, the CDR3 is TGTGCCAGCAATGGGAGGACGGAGGGGGATGAAAAACTGTTTTTT. This codes for CASNGRTEGDEKLFF.

The chain joins TRBV11-3 to TRBJ2-1; D is uncertain. V dropped 2 bases and J dropped 9 bases, with 14 bases sitting between them. Germline V gene lookup returns CDR1 SGHNT and CDR2 YENEEA. The CDR3 extends over 14 amino acids. CDR3 residues: CASSLRSQRGEQFF. DNA for the CDR3: TGTGCCAGCAGCTTAAGATCCCAGCGCGGTGAGCAGTTCTTC.

DNA of the CDR3: TGCGCCAGCAGCTTGTTACTAGCGGGAGACAATGAGCAGTTCTTC. It is translated as CASSLLLAGDNEQFF. The chain couples TRBV5-1 to TRBJ2-1; 11 nucleotides align to TRBD2. This CDR3 is 15 amino acids long. Losses at the gene ends were 1 base for V and 5 bases for J; bases not matched to a gene: 2. The germline V gene encodes CDR1 SGHRS and CDR2 YFSETQ.

The chain links TRBV28 to TRBJ1-5; 7 bases fit TRBD1. V shed 6 bases and J 11 bases; nucleotides not matched to a gene: 10. This CDR3 spans 13 amino acids. The V gene's germline CDR1 is MDHEN and CDR2 SYDVKM. The CDR3 DNA follows: TGTGCCAGCAGACCGCTGACAGGGCGTGCCCAGCATTTT. Protein product: CASRPLTGRAQHF.

The chain carries TRBV5-1 and TRBJ2-7; 7 bases line up with TRBD2. V lost 4 bases to trimming and J lost 1 base; unmatched junction nucleotides: 5. Per germline, CDR1 SGHRS and CDR2 YFSETQ. The CDR3 has 14 residues. CDR3: CASSDPSGSYEQYF. Written as DNA, the CDR3 is TGCGCCAGCAGCGACCCTAGCGGATCCTACGAGCAGTACTTC.

This clone was picked up one time. This sequence joins TRBV10-2 and TRBJ2-3; no clear D. The germline gives CDR1 WSHSY, CDR2 SAAADI. The CDR3 loop spans 14 amino acids. Trimming shortened V by 3 bases and J by 2 bases, and 9 bases separated the two germline ends. The CDR3 coding sequence is TGCGCCAGCAGTGACGGAAAGCCCACAGATACGCAGTATTTT. Translating it yields CASSDGKPTDTQYF.